Each of the 23 T cell receptor beta chains below was sequenced from the same sample in a study of blood T cells in healthy people across ages. Primers used in a second PCR of about 6 to 11 cycles were a sample-barcoded 5' primer and a J-beta primer mix. TCRdb used MiXCR to reprocess the 5' RACE reads, holding one entry per CDR3 protein. The table shows 1.5 million to 2 million distinct CDR3 sequences, with about 35% occurring only once. Sequencing was carried out using blood. Receptors were obtained from a woman aged 25 to 39 in good health.

The chain links TRBV28 to TRBJ2-1; 7 nucleotides match TRBD2. The V segment lost 3 bases and the J segment 5 bases; nucleotides outside the gene matches: 7. CDR1 and CDR2 (germline): MDHEN, SYDVKM. The CDR3 loop spans 15 amino acids. The CDR3 region is CASSFVGGSHNEQFF. The DNA of the CDR3 is TGTGCCAGCAGTTTTGTTGGCGGGAGTCACAATGAGCAGTTCTTC.

This chain uses TRBV5-6 with TRBJ2-3, with D perhaps matching TRBD1 or TRBD2 (6 bases each). CDR1 is SGHDT, CDR2 YYEEEE, per germline. The CDR3 runs 17 residues. Trimming pared 4 bases from V and 2 bases from J, leaving 20 bases between. CDR3: CASSRRRGRLFTDTQYF. The CDR3, as DNA: TGTGCCAGCAGCCGGAGACGGGGGCGCTTATTCACAGATACGCAGTATTTT.

This clonotype was found a few times. The chain is built from TRBV15 and TRBJ1-2; TRBD1 might be the D (5 bases). V dropped 11 bases and J dropped 3 bases, with 16 bases sitting between them. The CDR3 has 13 amino acids. Germline loops: CDR1 LNHNV, CDR2 YYDKDF (reference sequence). The CDR3 sequence: CAAATGTDYGYTF. The DNA of the CDR3 is TGTGCCGCCGCAACCGGGACCGACTATGGCTACACCTTC.

This clonotype has a handful of counts. CDR3 sequence: CASAPGLAGENEQFF. Here the CDR3 DNA reads TGTGCCAGCGCCCCCGGACTAGCGGGAGAGAATGAGCAGTTCTTC. J is TRBJ2-1 and V is TRBV28; 13 bases align to TRBD2. The length of the CDR3 is 15 residues. Germline V lookup: CDR1 MDHEN, CDR2 SYDVKM. The junction had 8 bases not matched to a gene; V was cut back by 8 bases and J by 7 bases.

Of note for this clonotype: Compared with germline, one end of the junction differs, possibly owing to a read error. The chain joins TRBV7-2 to TRBJ1-2, with D unresolved. The CDR3 is 13 amino acids. CDR1 and CDR2 (germline): SGHTA, FQGNSA. CDR3 in DNA: TGTGTCAGCAGCTTAGTGCCTAACTATGGCTACACCTTC. It codes for CVSSLVPNYGYTF.

The chain carries TRBV28 and TRBJ2-3, with 8 nucleotides matching TRBD2. Germline loops: CDR1 MDHEN, CDR2 SYDVKM. This CDR3 has 18 residues. J lost 1 base, V lost 7 bases, and 16 bases had no gene match. The CDR3 DNA is TGTGCCAGCAACGATGGTCGAGTCAGCGGGAGAGGCACAGATACGCAGTATTTT. This codes for CASNDGRVSGRGTDTQYF.

For this clonotype: At one of its ends the junction is not consistent with the germline gene, which may arise from a read error. This rearrangement joins TRBV20-1 to TRBJ2-2; 12 bases match TRBD2. Germline assignment: CDR1 DFQATT and CDR2 SNEGSKA (reference sequence). The CDR3 covers 16 residues. The CDR3 here is CSTRQPSGRGTGELFF. CDR3 bases: TGCAGTACTAGACAGCCTAGCGGGAGGGGGACCGGGGAGCTGTTTTTT.

On this clonotype: One end of the junction fails to match germline, which may point to a read error. The chain carries TRBV7-8 and TRBJ1-2; D uncertain. The CDR3 sequence is 14 residues long. The germline gives CDR1 SGHVS, CDR2 FQNEAQ. CDR3 nucleotides: TGTGTCAGCAGCGATCGTCCAGGCCTCTATGGCTACACCTTC. Translated: CVSSDRPGLYGYTF.

The chain joins TRBV15 to TRBJ2-2, with no clear D. The CDR3 contains 17 residues. Germline V gives CDR1 LNHNV, CDR2 YYDKDF (reference sequence). The V gene lost 0 bases and the J gene lost 1 base, with 12 bases spanning the gap. CDR3 DNA sequence: TGTGCCACCAGCAGAGATAAGTTATCGGTGAACACCGGGGAGCTGTTTTTT. Its protein is CATSRDKLSVNTGELFF.

At least ten counts were recorded for this clonotype. The rearrangement joins TRBV4-1 to TRBJ1-2; TRBD1 agrees at 12 bases. Germline-derived CDR1 and CDR2 are MGHRA and YSYEKL. The CDR3 length is 17 residues. The V gene end was trimmed by 2 bases and the J gene end by 0 bases; junction bases not matched to a gene: 4. The CDR3: CASSQRDRGRANYGYTF. DNA for the CDR3: TGCGCCAGCAGCCAACGGGACAGGGGGCGAGCTAACTATGGCTACACCTTC.

The V gene is TRBV3-1, the J gene TRBJ2-7; D perhaps matches TRBD2 (5 bases). Germline V CDR1 and CDR2: LGHDT, YNNKEL (reference sequence). V was clipped by 4 bases and J by 1 base, with 11 bases between them. The CDR3 runs 14 residues. CDR3 DNA: TGTGCCAGCAGCCGGGGAGAGGGTTCCTACGAGCAGTACTTC. Its protein product is CASSRGEGSYEQYF.

The CDR3 is CASSSQPGRSYNEQFF. DNA of the CDR3: TGTGCCAGCAGCTCCCAGCCAGGCAGGTCGTACAATGAGCAGTTCTTC. The rearrangement joins TRBV7-2 to TRBJ2-1; the D is unclear. The CDR3 has 16 amino acids. V gave up 4 bases and J gave up 4 bases, with 17 bases separating them. The germline CDR1 and CDR2 sequences are SGHTA and FQGNSA.

The J gene is TRBJ1-2, the V gene TRBV5-1, with D hard to call. CDR3 length equals 12 residues. The germline CDR1 and CDR2 sequences are SGHRS and YFSETQ. The V end was cut by 6 bases, the J end by 4 bases, with 10 bases between. CDR3 sequence: CASTMEGYGYTF. The CDR3 region has the DNA TGCGCCAGCACCATGGAAGGCTATGGCTACACCTTC.

This clonotype has only a few counts. The chain uses TRBV21-1 and TRBJ2-7. TRBV21-1 represents a pseudogene. The CDR3 runs 11 residues. CDR3 amino acids: CASSSSDEQYF. CDR3 coding DNA: TGTGCCAGCAGTAGTTCCGACGAGCAGTACTTC.

This clonotype has at least ten counts. The chain uses TRBV10-3 and TRBJ2-7; 9 positions match TRBD2. Germline CDR1 is ENHRY and CDR2 is SYGVKD. Trimming cost V 8 bases and J 1 base; bases outside gene matches: 6. CDR3 size: 14 residues. The DNA for the CDR3 is TGTGCCATCCGAGCGGCGGGGGGGTCCTACGAGCAGTACTTC. It yields the protein CAIRAAGGSYEQYF.

The chain employs TRBV7-9 and TRBJ2-2, with D possibly TRBD1 on 8 matching bases. The CDR3 totals 19 residues. V was trimmed by 4 bases and J by 5 bases, leaving 26 bases between them. CDR1 is SEHNR and CDR2 is FQNEAQ in the germline V gene (reference sequence). CDR3 sequence (DNA): TGTGCCAGCAGCTCGGGACAGGTGGTCGGCGGGAGACTTACCGGGGAGCTGTTTTTT. As protein: CASSSGQVVGGRLTGELFF.

The chain links TRBV20-1 to TRBJ2-1; TRBD2 matches 7 bases. CDR1 and CDR2 (germline): DFQATT, SNEGSKA (reference sequence). The CDR3 has 16 amino acids. The trim removed 2 bases at V and 7 bases at J, leaving 14 bases unmatched. In nucleotides, the CDR3 is TGCAGTGCTAGATCTGTACTAGCGAGGGTGGAGAATGAGCAGTTCTTC. Encoded protein: CSARSVLARVENEQFF.

The rearrangement joins TRBV10-1 to TRBJ2-1, with 9 bases fitting TRBD1. J was trimmed by 3 bases and V by 8 bases; bases with no gene match: 5. CDR3 size: 14 residues. CDR1 is WNHNN, CDR2 SYGVQD, per germline (reference sequence). CDR3 in DNA: TGCGCCAGCTCCGGGACAGGGTTCTACAATGAGCAGTTCTTC. As protein: CASSGTGFYNEQFF.

The chain employs TRBV11-2 and TRBJ2-7; 9 bases map to TRBD1. Trimming took 8 bases from V and 5 from J; bases not matched to a gene: 22. CDR1 and CDR2 from the germline V gene are SGHAT and FQNNGV. CDR3 size: 18 residues. The CDR3: CASGPTGTGIRGRDEQYF. Written as DNA, the CDR3 is TGTGCCAGCGGCCCCACAGGGACAGGGATTCGGGGGCGGGACGAGCAGTACTTC.

The V and J genes are TRBV7-2 and TRBJ2-5; tentatively, D is TRBD2 (6 bases). Trimming took 1 base from V and 2 from J, leaving 14 bases between them. This CDR3 has 16 amino acids. Per the germline V gene, CDR1 is SGHTA and CDR2 is FQGNSA. The chain's CDR3 is CASSLEPGAPQETQYF. The CDR3 DNA sequence: TGTGCCAGCAGCTTAGAGCCGGGAGCCCCACAAGAGACCCAGTACTTC.

This clonotype showed up just a few times. The V call is TRBV4-1, the J call TRBJ2-5; D may match TRBD1 or TRBD2 (5 bases each). Deletions cut 0 bases from V and 7 bases from J, with 27 bases between. This CDR3 is 19 amino acids long. Germline V gene data show CDR1 as MGHRA and CDR2 as YSYEKL. The CDR3 is CASSQDRVGQATTERTQYF. The CDR3 DNA follows: TGCGCCAGCAGCCAAGATAGGGTGGGGCAGGCGACTACCGAAAGGACCCAGTACTTC.

This clonotype was seen a few times. The chain links TRBV7-2 to TRBJ2-5; 15 nucleotides align to TRBD2. The germline V gene encodes CDR1 SGHTA and CDR2 FQGNSA. This CDR3 spans 18 amino acids. Trimming removed 5 bases from V and 5 bases from J; junction bases left unmatched: 12. Here the CDR3 DNA reads TGTGCCAGCAGCACAGCGAGGACTAGCGGGGGGGCCCGGGAGACCCAGTACTTC. Encoded protein: CASSTARTSGGARETQYF.

Many counts were recorded for this clonotype. The V call is TRBV29-1, the J call TRBJ2-4; D possibly uses TRBD1 or TRBD2 (5 bases each). There are 14 residues in the CDR3. Germline V gives CDR1 SQVTM, CDR2 ANQGSEA. V was shortened by 6 bases and J by 0 bases, with 12 bases between the two germline ends. As DNA, the CDR3 is TGCAGCGTGGGGGACGGGCTAGCCAAAAACATTCAGTACTTC. This sequence encodes CSVGDGLAKNIQYF.